These 23 T cell receptor beta chains came from one sample sequenced in a study of PD-1 blockade in classical Hodgkin lymphoma (dated by TCRdb to 2019 to 2021). Library creation used the immunoSEQ multiplex PCR assay. TCRdb holds this immuneACCESS table with in-frame rearrangements only. Some clones are missing; in checked studies, unresolved V genes explain under half, and the rest has no known cause. The sample has some 21,000 clones on record, around 94% of them singletons. The biggest ten clones account for 5% to 6.5% of the sample. Explained via the paper, the time point label denotes: newly diagnosed, previously untreated cHL patient sample. Sequencing was carried out using peripheral blood mononuclear cells (PBMCs). All receptors derive from a human donor with classical Hodgkin lymphoma.

V and J are TRBV4-1 and TRBJ1-4; D is unclear. The V and J ends lost 1 base and 8 bases respectively, with 11 bases between them. Germline loops: CDR1 MGHRA, CDR2 YSYEKL. CDR3 length: 14 residues. The CDR3 DNA is TGCGCCAGCAGCCAAGTCGGGGAAGGAGAAAAACTGTTTTTT. This codes for CASSQVGEGEKLFF.

The rearrangement links TRBV2 to TRBJ2-7; possible D gene TRBD1, 6 bases. Trimming removed 7 bases from V and 8 bases from J, with 24 bases in between. From germline, CDR1 is SNHLY and CDR2 FYNNEI. This CDR3 contains 15 residues. CDR3 DNA: TGTGCCAGCAAGTGGAGGTTGAGGACAGCCGACCAGCAGTACTTC. Residues: CASKWRLRTADQQYF.

The rearrangement joins TRBV4-3 to TRBJ2-7; TRBD2 aligns across 8 bases. CDR3 length equals 15 residues. CDR1 is LGHNA and CDR2 is YSLEER in the germline V gene. The junction had 10 bases not matched to a gene; V was cut back by 8 bases and J by 1 base. The CDR3 DNA follows: TGCGCCAGCCGAAAAAGGGCTAGCGGGTCCTACGAGCAGTACTTC. Its translation is CASRKRASGSYEQYF.

The genes are TRBV29-1 and TRBJ2-3; 10 bases line up with TRBD2. V lost 4 bases and J lost 6; bases outside the gene matches: 22. The CDR3 is made up of 19 amino acids. CDR1 is SQVTM and CDR2 is ANQGSEA in the germline V gene. The CDR3 loop is CSVVTWASGGPEPPDTQYF. The CDR3 DNA is TGCAGCGTTGTAACGTGGGCTAGCGGGGGCCCCGAACCGCCGGATACGCAGTATTTT.

The J gene is TRBJ2-7, the V gene TRBV4-3; possibly TRBD2 for D (6 bases). The V and J ends lost 1 base and 5 bases respectively, with 12 bases between them. Germline loops: CDR1 LGHNA, CDR2 YSLEER. CDR3 length: 14 amino acids. CDR3 nucleotide sequence: TGCGCCAGCAGCCAAGTTACCACGGGGGACGAGCAGTACTTC. It codes for CASSQVTTGDEQYF.

The chain joins TRBV5-1 to TRBJ2-2; D not certain. Germline V gene data show CDR1 as SGHRS and CDR2 as YFSETQ. Trimming cost V 0 bases and J 3 bases, with 9 bases left between them. This CDR3 contains 15 residues. The CDR3 reads CASSLGARDTGELFF. Here the CDR3 DNA reads TGCGCCAGCAGCTTGGGGGCTCGGGACACCGGGGAGCTGTTTTTT.

This chain links TRBV2 with TRBJ1-6; TRBD1 aligns across 7 bases. The CDR3 runs to 15 residues. Unmatched junction bases numbered 6, after V lost 5 bases and J lost 5 bases. Germline V CDR1 and CDR2: SNHLY, FYNNEI. DNA of the CDR3: TGTGCCAGCAGTCCAAACAGGGGCGATAATTCACCCCTCCACTTT. This gives the protein CASSPNRGDNSPLHF. Complete variable domain (other parts from reference TRBV2 and TRBJ1-6): EPEVTQTPSHQVTQMGQEVILRCVPISNHLYFYWYRQILGQKVEFLVSFYNNEISEKSEIFDDQFSVERPDGSNFTLKIRSTKLEDSAMYFCASSPNRGDNSPLHFGNGTRLTVT.

The V and J genes are TRBV20-1 and TRBJ1-1; D unresolved. The CDR3 is made up of 11 amino acids. With 0 bases removed from V and 11 bases from J, the gap between germline ends came to 10 bases. Germline loops: CDR1 DFQATT, CDR2 SNEGSKA (reference sequence). CDR3 sequence (DNA): TGCAGTGCTAGAGATCGCCTGGGGGCTTTCTTT. Encoded protein: CSARDRLGAFF.

V usage is TRBV11-2 and J usage is TRBJ2-7, with 9 bases fitting TRBD1. Trimming removed 1 base from V and 3 bases from J; junction bases left unmatched: 4. CDR3 length: 15 amino acids. CDR1 and CDR2 from the germline V gene are SGHAT and FQNNGV. CDR3 bases: TGTGCCAGCAGCTTAGTAGGGACAGGGATCTACGAGCAGTACTTC. Amino acids: CASSLVGTGIYEQYF.

A single count supports this clone. The chain uses TRBV19 and TRBJ1-4; D is undetermined. Between the trimmed V and J ends, which lost 6 bases and 7 bases, there was a span of 9 bases. From germline, CDR1 is LNHDA and CDR2 SQIVND (reference sequence). The length of the CDR3 is 12 residues. The CDR3: CASSKNFEKLFF. Written as DNA, the CDR3 is TGTGCCAGTAGCAAGAATTTTGAAAAACTGTTTTTT.

This clone has only one observation. J is TRBJ1-1 and V is TRBV7-2; no reliable D call. This CDR3 is 14 amino acids long. CDR1 SGHTA and CDR2 FQGNSA come from the germline V gene. Trimming left V 3 bases short and J 0 bases short, with 8 bases between. CDR3 nucleotide sequence: TGTGCCAGCAGCTTGTCAGAGCTGAACACTGAAGCTTTCTTT. It specifies CASSLSELNTEAFF.

The chain combines TRBV6-6 with TRBJ1-5; TRBD1 aligns across 9 bases. J gave up 1 base and V 6 bases, and 4 bases lay outside the gene matches. CDR3 length: 15 amino acids. Germline lookup yields CDR1 MNHNY and CDR2 SVGAGI (reference sequence). The CDR3 reads CASRAGTGSNQPQHF. The CDR3 DNA reads as TGTGCCAGCAGGGCCGGGACAGGGAGCAATCAGCCCCAGCATTTT.

About this clone itself: Its ends do not fully match the called genes, so a read error is possible. V is TRBV29-1 and J is TRBJ1-1; D ambiguous. The CDR3 extends over 13 amino acids. In germline, CDR1 is SQVTM, CDR2 ANQGSEA. CDR3: CSVEAGLNTEAFF. CDR3 nucleotides: TGCAGCGTCGAAGCAGGCCTCAACACTGAAGCTTTCTTT.

J is TRBJ2-7 and V is TRBV9; D unclear. This CDR3 has 14 amino acids. Germline V gene data show CDR1 as SGDLS and CDR2 as YYNGEE. V was cut by 2 bases and J by 2 bases, with 11 bases left in between. CDR3 sequence (DNA): TGTGCCAGCAGCGTCGGTGGAAACCCCTACGAGCAGTACTTC. It specifies CASSVGGNPYEQYF.

The chain couples TRBV4-3 to TRBJ1-2, with D tentatively TRBD1 (5 bases). CDR1 is LGHNA and CDR2 is YSLEER in the germline V gene. V lost 0 bases and J lost 5, with 10 bases in between. The CDR3 extends over 14 amino acids. For the CDR3, the DNA is TGCGCCAGCAGCCAAGATACAGGCTCTTATGGCTACACCTTC. The encoded protein is CASSQDTGSYGYTF.

This chain joins TRBV7-9 and TRBJ2-1; 14 nucleotides match TRBD2. The CDR3 consists of 19 residues. Unmatched junction bases numbered 11, after V lost 5 bases and J lost 2 bases. Germline V lookup: CDR1 SEHNR, CDR2 FQNEAQ (reference sequence). CDR3 loop: CASSPRLAGGLRTYNEQFF. The CDR3 region has the DNA TGTGCCAGCAGCCCCAGACTAGCGGGGGGGCTAAGGACCTACAATGAGCAGTTCTTC.

V usage is TRBV5-6 and J usage is TRBJ2-7; 7 bases fit TRBD1. The J segment lost 1 base and the V segment lost 2 bases, leaving 6 bases of the junction unmatched. Germline V lookup: CDR1 SGHDT, CDR2 YYEEEE. The CDR3 is made up of 15 amino acids. CDR3 sequence reads: CASSLTRGPSYEQYF. CDR3 DNA: TGTGCCAGCAGCTTAACAAGGGGGCCGTCCTACGAGCAGTACTTC.

This clone was counted a few times. The chain joins TRBV7-9 to TRBJ1-2; D gene ambiguous. This CDR3 is 14 amino acids long. V lost 1 base to trimming and J lost 4 bases, with 10 bases between them. The germline gives CDR1 SEHNR, CDR2 FQNEAQ (reference sequence). CDR3 amino acids: CASSLGASLYGYTF. The CDR3 nucleotides read TGTGCCAGCAGCTTAGGAGCCTCCCTCTATGGCTACACCTTC.

This chain links TRBV6-4 with TRBJ2-3; a possible D gene is TRBD1 (6 bases). Trimming left V 1 base short and J 2 bases short, with 7 bases between. Germline CDR1 MRHNA, CDR2 SNTAGT. The CDR3 length is 14 residues. CDR3 coding DNA: TGTGCCAGCAGTGACTTGGGGGCCACAGATACGCAGTATTTT. Protein: CASSDLGATDTQYF.

This clone came up once. J is TRBJ1-1 and V is TRBV6-6; the D gene is possibly TRBD1 (5 bases). In germline, CDR1 is MNHNY, CDR2 SVGAGI (reference sequence). The CDR3 runs 16 residues. Deletions cut 4 bases from V and 0 bases from J, with 15 bases between. DNA of the CDR3: TGTGCCAGCAGTTCCTTCAGGGTGACCATGAACACTGAAGCTTTCTTT. Its protein product is CASSSFRVTMNTEAFF.

V gene TRBV18 combines with J gene TRBJ1-1, with no clear D. The CDR3 is 14 amino acids. The germline gives CDR1 KGHSH, CDR2 LQKENI. Trimming took 0 bases from V and 2 from J, leaving 7 bases between them. In nucleotides, the CDR3 is TGTGCCAGCTCACCACCGCCGGTTAACACTGAAGCTTTCTTT. Residues: CASSPPPVNTEAFF.

The CDR3 DNA sequence: TGTGCCAGCAGCCAAGAGGAGTCCTATAATTCACCCCTCCACTTT. It is translated as CASSQEESYNSPLHF. The V and J genes are TRBV4-2 and TRBJ1-6; D is undetermined. The CDR3 contains 15 residues. The V end was cut by 0 bases, the J end by 1 base, with 4 bases between. Germline CDR1 reads LGHNA; CDR2 reads YNFKEQ.

Details on this clone: This same CDR3 is encoded by further DNA sequences in the sample. V usage is TRBV5-4 and J usage is TRBJ1-1; D is unclear. The germline CDR1 and CDR2 sequences are SGHNT and YYREEE (reference sequence). V was pared by 4 bases and J by 4 bases, with 17 bases between. This CDR3 region has 15 residues. The CDR3 DNA follows: TGTGCCAGCAGCCCCGGTCGAGGGCGGATCACTGAAGCTTTCTTT. It is translated as CASSPGRGRITEAFF.